These T cell receptor beta chains were read from a single sample in a study of monozygotic twins with cystic fibrosis. Method: immunoSEQ multiplex PCR; TCRdb's copy keeps in-frame clones and lacks some. Of about 32,000 clones in the sample, about 92% are singletons; the top ten hold roughly 1%. The sample comprised blood. Receptors were obtained from a girl under 10 years old with cystic fibrosis. CDR3s include the opening cysteine and the closing phenylalanine or tryptophan. The D gene is left open where the match is weak.

d_call: TRBD2
v_call: TRBV7-2
j_call: TRBJ2-7
cdr3_aa: CASSSGLAVSYEQYF
cdr3_nt: TGTGCCAGCAGCTCGGGACTAGCAGTGTCCTACGAGCAGTACTTC

d_call: .
v_call: TRBV2
j_call: TRBJ2-3
cdr3_aa: CASSWRDSDTQYF
cdr3_nt: TGTGCCAGCAGTTGGCGGGATTCAGATACGCAGTATTTT

d_call: TRBD1
v_call: TRBV5-8
j_call: TRBJ2-7
cdr3_aa: CASSFRDRAYEQYF
cdr3_nt: TGTGCCAGCAGCTTCCGGGACAGGGCCTACGAGCAGTACTTC

d_call: TRBD1
v_call: TRBV11-2
j_call: TRBJ2-3
cdr3_aa: CASSRTGIGPDTQYF
cdr3_nt: TGTGCCAGCAGCCGGACAGGGATTGGACCAGATACGCAGTATTTT

d_call: .
v_call: TRBV6-5
j_call: TRBJ1-5
cdr3_aa: CASSYSKNSAPQHF
cdr3_nt: TGTGCCAGCAGTTACAGCAAGAATAGTGCGCCCCAGCATTTT

d_call: TRBD2
v_call: TRBV30
j_call: TRBJ2-1
cdr3_aa: CAWSPRVAGSYNEQFF
cdr3_nt: TGTGCCTGGAGTCCCCGGGTAGCGGGCTCCTACAATGAGCAGTTCTTC

d_call: .
v_call: TRBV19
j_call: TRBJ2-7
cdr3_aa: CASSSFGGSGEQYF
cdr3_nt: TGTGCCAGTAGTAGCTTCGGGGGAAGCGGCGAGCAGTACTTC

d_call: .
v_call: TRBV18
j_call: TRBJ2-4
cdr3_aa: CASSPPNGKNIQYF
cdr3_nt: TGTGCCAGCTCACCACCTAACGGTAAAAACATTCAGTACTTC

d_call: .
v_call: TRBV4-2
j_call: TRBJ2-1
cdr3_aa: CASSQERGGQFF
cdr3_nt: TGTGCCAGCAGCCAAGAGAGGGGCGGGCAGTTCTTC

d_call: TRBD2
v_call: TRBV29-1
j_call: TRBJ2-1
cdr3_aa: CSVEPGLAGGLWGNEQFF
cdr3_nt: TGCAGCGTTGAGCCCGGACTAGCGGGAGGGTTATGGGGGAATGAGCAGTTCTTC

d_call: .
v_call: TRBV11-3
j_call: TRBJ1-1
cdr3_aa: CASSFVRGGEAFF
cdr3_nt: TGTGCCAGCAGCTTCGTGCGGGGGGGCGAAGCTTTCTTT

d_call: TRBD2
v_call: TRBV19
j_call: TRBJ2-1
cdr3_aa: CASSIGGGENNEQFF
cdr3_nt: TGTGCCAGTAGTATAGGGGGGGGAGAAAACAATGAGCAGTTCTTC

d_call: TRBD2
v_call: TRBV5-4
j_call: TRBJ2-3
cdr3_aa: CASSAGLDVADTQYF
cdr3_nt: TGTGCCAGCAGCGCGGGACTAGACGTGGCAGATACGCAGTATTTT

d_call: .
v_call: TRBV20-1
j_call: TRBJ1-4
cdr3_aa: CSAPTGEKLFF
cdr3_nt: TGCAGTGCCCCAACGGGTGAAAAACTGTTTTTT

d_call: TRBD1
v_call: TRBV7-8
j_call: TRBJ1-2
cdr3_aa: CASMPTPGQDAPLYGYTF
cdr3_nt: TGTGCCAGCATGCCAACGCCGGGACAGGATGCCCCGCTCTATGGCTACACCTTC

d_call: TRBD2
v_call: TRBV4-1
j_call: TRBJ2-1
cdr3_aa: CASSQEAGTSHNEQFF
cdr3_nt: TGCGCCAGCAGCCAAGAGGCCGGGACTAGCCACAATGAGCAGTTCTTC

d_call: .
v_call: TRBV14
j_call: TRBJ1-2
cdr3_aa: CASSHPTGIGGYTF
cdr3_nt: TGTGCCAGCAGCCACCCAACAGGAATTGGCGGCTACACCTTC

d_call: .
v_call: TRBV30
j_call: TRBJ1-5
cdr3_aa: CAWNTGTNQPQHF
cdr3_nt: TGTGCCTGGAACACGGGGACGAATCAGCCCCAGCATTTT